This T cell receptor beta chain was sequenced for a study of identical twins. Template switching introduced a universal primer site, and the cDNA bore unique molecular identifiers. Each CDR3 protein is one row after TCRdb ran MiXCR on the 5' RACE reads. The data hold approximately 890,000 distinct CDR3 sequences, with about 12% observed a single time. The V end lost 0 bases, the J end lost 4 bases, and 9 bases lay between the germline ends. The germline V gene encodes CDR1 MNHEY and CDR2 SVGAGI. The CDR3 is 14 amino acids. This clonotype was observed a handful of times. These same data were also listed under a study on yellow fever vaccine responses in identical twins.

The chain recombines TRBV6-5 with TRBJ2-5; possibly TRBD1 or TRBD2 for D (6 bases each). The source is a young woman in good health. The sequenced material came from PBMCs. The CDR3 protein is CASSYSGGGETQYF. CDR3 bases: TGTGCCAGCAGTTACTCTGGAGGGGGAGAGACCCAGTACTTC.